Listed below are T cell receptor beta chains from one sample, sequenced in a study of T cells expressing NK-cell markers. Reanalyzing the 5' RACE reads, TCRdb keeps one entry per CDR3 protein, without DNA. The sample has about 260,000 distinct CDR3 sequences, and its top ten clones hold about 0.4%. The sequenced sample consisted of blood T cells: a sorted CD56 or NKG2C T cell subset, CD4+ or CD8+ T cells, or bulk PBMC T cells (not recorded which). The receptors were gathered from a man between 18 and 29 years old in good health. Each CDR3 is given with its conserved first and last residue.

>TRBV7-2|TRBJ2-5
CASSLEGVVETQYF
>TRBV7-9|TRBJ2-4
CASSLVVGLAKNIQYF
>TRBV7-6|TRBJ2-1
CASSLESSEQFF
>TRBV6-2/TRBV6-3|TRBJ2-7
CASRIAAVTYEQYF
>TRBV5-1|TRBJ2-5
CASSWGGERQETQYF
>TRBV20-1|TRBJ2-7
CSARDRATYEQYF
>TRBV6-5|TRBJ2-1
CASSRREGHHEQFF
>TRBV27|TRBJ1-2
CASRTARTYGYTF
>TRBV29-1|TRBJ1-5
CSATTGLRNQPQHF
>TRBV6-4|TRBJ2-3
CASSPDRAADTQYF
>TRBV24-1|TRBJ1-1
CATSAAGGTEAFF
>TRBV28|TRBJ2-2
CASSPPGLAGIGELFF
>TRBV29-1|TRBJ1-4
CSAYRKLNEKLFF
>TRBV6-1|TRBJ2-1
CASSEARGLAGVNEQFF
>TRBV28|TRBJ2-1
CASGGTSGNNEQFF
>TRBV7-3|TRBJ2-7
CASSLSGGSEAYEQYF
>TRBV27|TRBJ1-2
CASRTAGWSYGYTF
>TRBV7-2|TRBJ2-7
CASSRAGATYEQYF
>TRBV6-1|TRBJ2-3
CASSRTGLTDTQYF
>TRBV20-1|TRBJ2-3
CSARSPTSGSDTQYF
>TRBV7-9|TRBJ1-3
CASSLAQALVPGNTIYF
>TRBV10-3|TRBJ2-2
CAISGSGPGELFF
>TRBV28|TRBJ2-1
CASSSSGVGYNEQFF
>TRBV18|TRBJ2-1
CASSPPRPSKNEQFF
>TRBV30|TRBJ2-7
CAWSSGRRSYEQYF
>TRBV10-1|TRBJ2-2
CASSDRVNTGELFF
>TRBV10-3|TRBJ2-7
CAISRRTGYEQYF
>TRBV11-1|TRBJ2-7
CASSPGLAGGSRGGEQYF
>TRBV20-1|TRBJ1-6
CSARESGFSNSPLHF
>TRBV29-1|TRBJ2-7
CSVILTGKRISYEQYF
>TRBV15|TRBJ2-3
CATSRKGGKEEDTQYF
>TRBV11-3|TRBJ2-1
CASSWDRGNYNEQFF
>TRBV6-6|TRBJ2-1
CASSHGAVQFF
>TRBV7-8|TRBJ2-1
CASSLVVNEQFF
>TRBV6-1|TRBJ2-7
CASTTVRGRTYEQYF
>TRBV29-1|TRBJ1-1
CSVAWRGGEAFF
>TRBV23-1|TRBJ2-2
CASSQSPLAVHGGELFF
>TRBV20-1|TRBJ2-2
CSANRGPFGGELFF
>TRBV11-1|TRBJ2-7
CASSLHPLSGRASLDEQYF
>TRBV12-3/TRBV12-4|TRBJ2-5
CASSFGWETQYF
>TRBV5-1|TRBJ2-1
CASSLLAGATGEQFF
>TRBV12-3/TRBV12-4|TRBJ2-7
CASSQGNTPYEQYF